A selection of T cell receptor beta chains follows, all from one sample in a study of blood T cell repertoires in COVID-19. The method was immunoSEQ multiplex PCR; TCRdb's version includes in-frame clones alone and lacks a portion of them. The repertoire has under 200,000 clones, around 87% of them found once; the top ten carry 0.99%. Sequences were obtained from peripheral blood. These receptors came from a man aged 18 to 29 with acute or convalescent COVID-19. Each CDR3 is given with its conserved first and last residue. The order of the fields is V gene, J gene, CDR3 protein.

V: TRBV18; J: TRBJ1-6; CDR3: CASSPRQGNNSPLHF
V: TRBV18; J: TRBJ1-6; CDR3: CASSTASLGRGTQEGTLHF
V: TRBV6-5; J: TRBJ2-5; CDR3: CASSYRRAAVPETQYF
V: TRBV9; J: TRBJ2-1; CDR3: CASSVLLTGHIYNEQFF
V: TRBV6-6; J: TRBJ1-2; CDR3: CASSPNNRGAYGYTF
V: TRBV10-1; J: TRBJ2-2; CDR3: CASSLSGGGELFF
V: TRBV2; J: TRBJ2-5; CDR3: CASRGPALGQGRETQYF
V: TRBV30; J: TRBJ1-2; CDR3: CAWHPGQYYGYTF
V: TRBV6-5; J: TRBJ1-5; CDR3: CASTTPYSNQPQHF
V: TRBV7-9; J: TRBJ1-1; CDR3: CASKQGVNTEAFF
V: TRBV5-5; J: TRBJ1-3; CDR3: CASSLGQDSGNTIYF
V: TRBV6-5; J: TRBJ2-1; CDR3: CASSPTGTGPGEQFF
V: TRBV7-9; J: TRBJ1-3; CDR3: CASSPREGARGNTIYF
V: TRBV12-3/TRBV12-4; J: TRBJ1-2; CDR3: CASRDIYGYTF
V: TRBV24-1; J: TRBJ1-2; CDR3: CATSDPGQGVYGYTF
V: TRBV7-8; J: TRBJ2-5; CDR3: CASSFRGAGETQYF
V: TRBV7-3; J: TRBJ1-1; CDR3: CASSLTSGMNTEAFF
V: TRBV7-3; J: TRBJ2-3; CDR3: CASSPSRGLAEDTQYF
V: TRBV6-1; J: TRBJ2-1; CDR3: CASRRRDSEQFF
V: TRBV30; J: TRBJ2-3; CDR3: CAWSVGVQTSTDTQYF
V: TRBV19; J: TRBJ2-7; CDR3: CASSIGGFSYEQYF
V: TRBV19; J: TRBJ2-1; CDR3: CASSTSSLQVSYNEQFF
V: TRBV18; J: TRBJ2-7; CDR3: CASSPGAGQGTTYEQYF
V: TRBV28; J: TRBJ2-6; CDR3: CASSSTGQGGSSNVLTF
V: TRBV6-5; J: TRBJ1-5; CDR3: CASSYTTGVDQPQHF